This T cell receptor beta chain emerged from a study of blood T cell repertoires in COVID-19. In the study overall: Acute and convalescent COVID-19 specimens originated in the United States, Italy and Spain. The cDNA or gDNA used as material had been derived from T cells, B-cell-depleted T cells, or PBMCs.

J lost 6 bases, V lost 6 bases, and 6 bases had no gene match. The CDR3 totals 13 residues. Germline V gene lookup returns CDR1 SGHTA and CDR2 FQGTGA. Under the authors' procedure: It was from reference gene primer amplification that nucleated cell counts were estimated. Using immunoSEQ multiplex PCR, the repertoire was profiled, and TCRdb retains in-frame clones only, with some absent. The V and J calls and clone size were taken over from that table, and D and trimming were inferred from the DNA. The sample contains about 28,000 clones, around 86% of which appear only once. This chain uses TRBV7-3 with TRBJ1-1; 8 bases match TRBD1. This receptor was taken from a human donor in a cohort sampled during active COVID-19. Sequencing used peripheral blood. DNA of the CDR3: TGTGCCAGCAGTCGACAGGGGCTTGCTGAAGCTTTCTTT. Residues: CASSRQGLAEAFF.